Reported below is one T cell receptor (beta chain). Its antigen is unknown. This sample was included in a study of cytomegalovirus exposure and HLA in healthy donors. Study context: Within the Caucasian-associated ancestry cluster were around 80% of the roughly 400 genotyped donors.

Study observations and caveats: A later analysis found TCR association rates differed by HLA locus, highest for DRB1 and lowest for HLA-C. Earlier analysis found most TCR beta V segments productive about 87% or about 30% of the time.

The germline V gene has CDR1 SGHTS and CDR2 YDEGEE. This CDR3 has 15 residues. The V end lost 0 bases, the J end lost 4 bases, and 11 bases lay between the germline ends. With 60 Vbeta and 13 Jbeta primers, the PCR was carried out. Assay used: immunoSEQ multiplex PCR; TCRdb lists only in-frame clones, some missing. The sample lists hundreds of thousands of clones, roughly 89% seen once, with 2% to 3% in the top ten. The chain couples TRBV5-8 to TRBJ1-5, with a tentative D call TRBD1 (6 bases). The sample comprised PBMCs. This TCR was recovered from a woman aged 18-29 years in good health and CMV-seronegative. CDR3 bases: TGTGCCAGCAGCTTGGTACAGGGATGGAATCAGCCCCAGCATTTT. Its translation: CASSLVQGWNQPQHF.